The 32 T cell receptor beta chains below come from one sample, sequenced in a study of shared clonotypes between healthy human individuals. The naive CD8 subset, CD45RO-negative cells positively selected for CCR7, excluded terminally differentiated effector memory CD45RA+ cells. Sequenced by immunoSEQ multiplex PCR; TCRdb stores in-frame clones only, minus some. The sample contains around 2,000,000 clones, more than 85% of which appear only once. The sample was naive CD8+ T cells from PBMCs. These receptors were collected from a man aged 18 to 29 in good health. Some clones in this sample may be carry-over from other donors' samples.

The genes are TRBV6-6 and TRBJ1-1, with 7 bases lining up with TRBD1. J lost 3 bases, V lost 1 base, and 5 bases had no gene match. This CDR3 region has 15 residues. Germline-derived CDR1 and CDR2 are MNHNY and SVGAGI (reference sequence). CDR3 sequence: CASSYWGDRDTEAFF. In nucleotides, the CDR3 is TGTGCCAGCAGTTACTGGGGCGACAGGGACACTGAAGCTTTCTTT.

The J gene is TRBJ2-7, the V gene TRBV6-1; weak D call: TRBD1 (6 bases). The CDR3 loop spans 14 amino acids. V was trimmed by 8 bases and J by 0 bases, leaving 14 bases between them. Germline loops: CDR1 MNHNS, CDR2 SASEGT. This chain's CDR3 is CASSPGVISYEQYF. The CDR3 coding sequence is TGTGCCAGCTCCCCAGGGGTTATCTCCTACGAGCAGTACTTC.

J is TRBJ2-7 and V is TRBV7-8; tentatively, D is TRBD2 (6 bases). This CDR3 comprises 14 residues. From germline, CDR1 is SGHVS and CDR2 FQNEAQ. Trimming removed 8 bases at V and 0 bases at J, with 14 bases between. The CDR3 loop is CASCRRADSYEQYF. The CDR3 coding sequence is TGTGCCAGCTGCCGGAGGGCAGACTCCTACGAGCAGTACTTC. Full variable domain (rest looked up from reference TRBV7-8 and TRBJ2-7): GAGVSQSPRYKVAKRGQDVALRCDPISGHVSLFWYQQALGQGPEFLTYFQNEAQLDKSGLPSDRFFAERPEGSVSTLKIQRTQQEDSAVYLCASCRRADSYEQYFGPGTRLTVT.

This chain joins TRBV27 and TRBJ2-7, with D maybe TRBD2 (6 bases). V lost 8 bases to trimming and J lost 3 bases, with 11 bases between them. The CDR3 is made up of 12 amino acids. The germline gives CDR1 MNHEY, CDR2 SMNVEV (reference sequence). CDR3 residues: CASSDGSYEQYF. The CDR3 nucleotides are TGTGCCAGCTCGGACGGGAGCTACGAGCAGTACTTC.

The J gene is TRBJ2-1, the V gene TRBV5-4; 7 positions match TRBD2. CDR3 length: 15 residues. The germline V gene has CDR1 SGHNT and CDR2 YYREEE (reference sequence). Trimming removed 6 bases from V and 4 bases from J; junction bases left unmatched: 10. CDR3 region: CASTLGLADYNEQFF. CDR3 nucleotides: TGTGCCAGCACCCTGGGGCTAGCGGATTACAATGAGCAGTTCTTC.

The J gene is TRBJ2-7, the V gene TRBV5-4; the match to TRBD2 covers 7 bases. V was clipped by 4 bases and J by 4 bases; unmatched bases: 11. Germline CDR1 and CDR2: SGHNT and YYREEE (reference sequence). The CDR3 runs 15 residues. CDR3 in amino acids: CASSIPGGSKYEQYF. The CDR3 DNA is TGTGCCAGCAGCATCCCTGGCGGGAGCAAGTACGAGCAGTACTTC.

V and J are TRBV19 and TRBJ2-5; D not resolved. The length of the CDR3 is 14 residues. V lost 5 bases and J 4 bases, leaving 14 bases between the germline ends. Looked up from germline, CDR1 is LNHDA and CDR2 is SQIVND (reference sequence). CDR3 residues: CASSSRGPIETQYF. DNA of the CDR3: TGTGCCAGTAGTTCCCGAGGCCCGATAGAGACCCAGTACTTC.

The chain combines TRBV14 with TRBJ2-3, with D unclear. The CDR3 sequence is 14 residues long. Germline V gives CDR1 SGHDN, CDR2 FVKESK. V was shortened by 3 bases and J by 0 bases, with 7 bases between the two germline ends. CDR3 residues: CASSQVHSTDTQYF. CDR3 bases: TGTGCCAGCAGCCAGGTACATAGCACAGATACGCAGTATTTT.

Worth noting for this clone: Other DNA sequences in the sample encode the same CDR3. CDR3 residues: CASSLSPYEQYF. In nucleotides, the CDR3 is TGTGCCAGCAGCCTTTCCCCCTACGAGCAGTACTTC. The chain has TRBV5-4 and TRBJ2-7; no clear D gene. The CDR3 contains 12 residues. V was cut by 4 bases and J by 2 bases, with 7 bases left in between. Germline V gene data show CDR1 as SGHNT and CDR2 as YYREEE (reference sequence).

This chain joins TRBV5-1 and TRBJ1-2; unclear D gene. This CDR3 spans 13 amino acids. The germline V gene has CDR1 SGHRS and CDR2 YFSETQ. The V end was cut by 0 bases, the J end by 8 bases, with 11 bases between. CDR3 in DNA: TGCGCCAGCAGCTTGGTAGAGTGGGAAGGCTACACCTTC. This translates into CASSLVEWEGYTF. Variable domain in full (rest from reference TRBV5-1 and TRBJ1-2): KAGVTQTPRYLIKTRGQQVTLSCSPISGHRSVSWYQQTPGQGLQFLFEYFSETQRNKGNFPGRFSGRQFSNSRSEMNVSTLELGDSALYLCASSLVEWEGYTFGSGTRLTVV.

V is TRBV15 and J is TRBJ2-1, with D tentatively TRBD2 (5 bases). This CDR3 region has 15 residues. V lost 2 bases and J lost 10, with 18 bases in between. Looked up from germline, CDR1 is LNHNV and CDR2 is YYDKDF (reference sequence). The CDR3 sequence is CATSRPASGLGEQFF. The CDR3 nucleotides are TGTGCCACCAGCAGACCTGCGAGCGGACTGGGCGAGCAGTTCTTC.

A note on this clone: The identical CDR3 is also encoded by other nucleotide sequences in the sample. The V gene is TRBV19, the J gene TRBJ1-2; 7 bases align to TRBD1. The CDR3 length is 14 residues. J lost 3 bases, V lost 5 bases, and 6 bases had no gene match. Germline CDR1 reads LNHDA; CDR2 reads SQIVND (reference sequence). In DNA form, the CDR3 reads TGTGCCAGTAGTTCCCGGGGACAGTACTATGGCTACACCTTC. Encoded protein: CASSSRGQYYGYTF. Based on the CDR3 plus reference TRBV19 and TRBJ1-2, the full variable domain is DGGITQSPKYLFRKEGQNVTLSCEQNLNHDAMYWYRQDPGQGLRLIYYSQIVNDFQKGDIAEGYSVSREKKESFPLTVTSAQKNPTAFYLCASSSRGQYYGYTFGSGTRLTVV.

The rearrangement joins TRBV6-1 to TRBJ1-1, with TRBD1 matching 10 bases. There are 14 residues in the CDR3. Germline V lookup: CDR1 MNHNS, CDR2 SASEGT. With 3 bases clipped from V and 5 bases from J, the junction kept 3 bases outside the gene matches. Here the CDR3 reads CASSEDRGVTEAFF. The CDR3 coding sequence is TGTGCCAGCAGTGAGGACAGGGGGGTAACTGAAGCTTTCTTT.

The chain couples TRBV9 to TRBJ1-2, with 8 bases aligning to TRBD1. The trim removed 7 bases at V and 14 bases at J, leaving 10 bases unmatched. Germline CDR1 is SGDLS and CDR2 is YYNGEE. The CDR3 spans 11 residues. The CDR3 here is CASGQGAVRTF. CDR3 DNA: TGTGCCAGCGGCCAGGGGGCGGTGCGAACCTTC.

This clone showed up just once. CDR3 region: CASSQEGRGQETQYF. The CDR3 DNA is TGCGCCAGCAGCCAAGAGGGCAGGGGGCAAGAGACCCAGTACTTC. The genes are TRBV4-3 and TRBJ2-5; 7 bases match TRBD1. Trimming removed 0 bases from V and 2 bases from J; junction bases left unmatched: 3. There are 15 residues in the CDR3. Germline V gives CDR1 LGHNA, CDR2 YSLEER.

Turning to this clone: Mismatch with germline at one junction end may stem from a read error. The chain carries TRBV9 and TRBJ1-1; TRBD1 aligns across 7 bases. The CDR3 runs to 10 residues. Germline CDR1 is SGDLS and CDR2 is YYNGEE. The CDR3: CASSEQGKEF. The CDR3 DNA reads TGTGCCAGCAGCGAACAGGGGAAAGAATTC.

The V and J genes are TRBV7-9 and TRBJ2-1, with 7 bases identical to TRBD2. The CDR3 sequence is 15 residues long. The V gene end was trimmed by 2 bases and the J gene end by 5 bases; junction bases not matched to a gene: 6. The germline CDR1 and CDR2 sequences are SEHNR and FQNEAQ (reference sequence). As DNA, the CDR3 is TGTGCCAGCAGCTTAAGAGCGGGGAGCGACAATGAGCAGTTCTTC. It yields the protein CASSLRAGSDNEQFF.

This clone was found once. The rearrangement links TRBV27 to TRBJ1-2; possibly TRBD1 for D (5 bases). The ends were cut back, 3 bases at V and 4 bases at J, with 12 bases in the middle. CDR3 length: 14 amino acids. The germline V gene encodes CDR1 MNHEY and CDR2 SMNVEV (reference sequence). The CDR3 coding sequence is TGTGCCAGCAGTTTCCTCCGGGACGGCTATGGCTACACCTTC. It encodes CASSFLRDGYGYTF.

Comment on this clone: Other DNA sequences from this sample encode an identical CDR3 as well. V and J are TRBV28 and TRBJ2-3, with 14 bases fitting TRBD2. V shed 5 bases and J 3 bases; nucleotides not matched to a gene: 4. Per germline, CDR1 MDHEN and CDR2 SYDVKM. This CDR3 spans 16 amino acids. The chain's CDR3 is CASSPGLAGGTDTQYF. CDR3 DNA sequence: TGTGCCAGCAGTCCCGGACTAGCGGGAGGTACAGATACGCAGTATTTT.

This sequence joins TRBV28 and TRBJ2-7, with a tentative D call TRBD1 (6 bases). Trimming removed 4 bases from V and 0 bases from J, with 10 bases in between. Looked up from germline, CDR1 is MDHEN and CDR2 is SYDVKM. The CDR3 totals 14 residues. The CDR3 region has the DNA TGTGCCAGCAGTTCATGGGACACCTCCTACGAGCAGTACTTC. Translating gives CASSSWDTSYEQYF.

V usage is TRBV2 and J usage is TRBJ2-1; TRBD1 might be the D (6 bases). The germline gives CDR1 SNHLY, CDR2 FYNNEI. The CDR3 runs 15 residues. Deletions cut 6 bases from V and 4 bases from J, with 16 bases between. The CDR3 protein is CASRSGQNLYNEQFF. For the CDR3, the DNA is TGTGCCAGCAGGTCCGGACAGAACCTATACAATGAGCAGTTCTTC.

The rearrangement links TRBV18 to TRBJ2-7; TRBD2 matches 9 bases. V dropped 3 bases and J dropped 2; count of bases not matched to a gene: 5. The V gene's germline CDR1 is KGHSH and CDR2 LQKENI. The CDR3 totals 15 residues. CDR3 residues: CASSPLSGSTYEQYF. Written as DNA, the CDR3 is TGTGCCAGCTCACCTCTTAGCGGGAGCACCTACGAGCAGTACTTC.

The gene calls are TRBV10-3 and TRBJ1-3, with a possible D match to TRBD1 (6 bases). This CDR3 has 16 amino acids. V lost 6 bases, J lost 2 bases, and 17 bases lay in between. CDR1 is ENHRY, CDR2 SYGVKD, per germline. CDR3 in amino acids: CAIRGTLMNTGNTIYF. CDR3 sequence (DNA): TGTGCCATCAGGGGGACATTGATGAACACTGGAAACACCATATATTTT.

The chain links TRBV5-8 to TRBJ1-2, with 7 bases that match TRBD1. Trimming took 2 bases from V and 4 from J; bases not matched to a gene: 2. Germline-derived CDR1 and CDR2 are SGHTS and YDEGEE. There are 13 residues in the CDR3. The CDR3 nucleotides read TGTGCCAGCAGCTTACAGGGGTCCTATGGCTACACCTTC. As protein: CASSLQGSYGYTF.

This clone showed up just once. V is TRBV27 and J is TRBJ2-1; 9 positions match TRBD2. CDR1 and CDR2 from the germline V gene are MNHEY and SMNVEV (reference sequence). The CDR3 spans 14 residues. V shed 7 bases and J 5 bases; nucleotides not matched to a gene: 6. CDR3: CASNSRLADNEQFF. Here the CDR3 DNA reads TGTGCCAGCAACTCGCGACTAGCGGACAATGAGCAGTTCTTC.

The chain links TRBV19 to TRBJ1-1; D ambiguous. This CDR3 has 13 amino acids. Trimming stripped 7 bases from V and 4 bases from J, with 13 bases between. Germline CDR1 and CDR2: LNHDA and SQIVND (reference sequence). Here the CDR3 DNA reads TGTGCCAGTAAATGGGGAGGAGGCACTGAAGCTTTCTTT. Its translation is CASKWGGGTEAFF.

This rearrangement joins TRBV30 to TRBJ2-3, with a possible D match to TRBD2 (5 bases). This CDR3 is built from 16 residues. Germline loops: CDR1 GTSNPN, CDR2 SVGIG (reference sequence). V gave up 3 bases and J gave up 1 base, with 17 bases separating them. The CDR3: CAWREREIRGTDTQYF. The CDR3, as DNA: TGTGCCTGGAGAGAAAGGGAGATCCGGGGCACAGATACGCAGTATTTT.

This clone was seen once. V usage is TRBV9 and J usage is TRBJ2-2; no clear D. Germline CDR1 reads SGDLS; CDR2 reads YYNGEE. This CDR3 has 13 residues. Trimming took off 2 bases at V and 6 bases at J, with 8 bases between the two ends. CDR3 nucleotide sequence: TGTGCCAGCAGCGTTCATCCGGCCGGGGAGCTGTTTTTT. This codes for CASSVHPAGELFF.

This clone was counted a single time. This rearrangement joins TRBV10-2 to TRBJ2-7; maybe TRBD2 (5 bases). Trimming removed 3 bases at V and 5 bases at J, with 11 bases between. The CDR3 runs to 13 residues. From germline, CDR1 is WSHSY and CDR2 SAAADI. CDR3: CASSDGGIHEQYF. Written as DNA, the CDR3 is TGCGCCAGCAGTGACGGAGGTATCCACGAGCAGTACTTC.

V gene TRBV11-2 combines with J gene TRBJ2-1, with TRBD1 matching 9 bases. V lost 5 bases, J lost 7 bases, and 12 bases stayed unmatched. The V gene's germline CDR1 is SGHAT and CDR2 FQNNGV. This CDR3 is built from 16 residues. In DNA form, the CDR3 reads TGTGCCAGCAGCCCATGGGGACAGGGAATCGTTAATGAGCAGTTCTTC. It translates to CASSPWGQGIVNEQFF.

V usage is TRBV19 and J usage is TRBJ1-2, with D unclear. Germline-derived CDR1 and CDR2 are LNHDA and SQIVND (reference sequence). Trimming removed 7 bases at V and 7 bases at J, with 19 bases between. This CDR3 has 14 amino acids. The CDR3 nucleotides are TGTGCCAGTACTACCCCCGCGGGGAGCCTTGGCTACACCTTC. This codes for CASTTPAGSLGYTF.

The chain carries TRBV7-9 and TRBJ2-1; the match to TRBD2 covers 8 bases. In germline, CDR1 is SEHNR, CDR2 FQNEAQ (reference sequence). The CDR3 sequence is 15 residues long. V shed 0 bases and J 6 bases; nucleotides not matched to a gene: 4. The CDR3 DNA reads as TGTGCCAGCAGCTTAGCTAGCGGGATGCTCAATGAGCAGTTCTTC. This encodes CASSLASGMLNEQFF.